What follows describes a single TCR beta chain. Its target antigen remains unknown. The record has no base qualities; no much larger clone is one base away. The sample's time point label, decoded: 12 to 13 months on ibrutinib. For TCR beta library preparation, 1.5 to 2.5 micrograms of genomic DNA were extracted from the cryopreserved PBMCs. Longitudinal blood samples from CLL patients receiving ibrutinib monotherapy were subjected to high-throughput TCR beta sequencing. The patients took part in an open-label, single-center phase 2 trial of ibrutinib monotherapy. The entry originates in a study of cytotoxic CD8 clonotypes in ibrutinib-treated CLL (dated by TCRdb to about 2021). General notes on the study: The cohort was composed of some twelve relapsed/refractory and about 16 treatment-naive patients; IGHV unmutated status was identified in roughly 17 patients. Responses were partial in 25 or so patients and complete in 2; after median about 68 months follow-up, roughly 14 stayed in remission and about twelve progressed. Samples at response were collected after a median of 12 months of treatment, with a range of roughly 6 to 36 months. Samples averaged 255,043 productive templates and 94,082 productive rearrangements. Of the 90 or so participants in the trial, about two dozen had longitudinal samples available. Cryopreserved peripheral blood mononuclear cells were collected before treatment, at response, and at either disease progression or sustained remission. Every sample from remission and from progressive disease was obtained while the patients were still on ibrutinib. What the authors observed across the whole study: Public clonotypes were rare and either shrank or stayed stable during treatment, and the rise in clonality at ibrutinib response reflected expansion of private clonotypes. Baseline clonality exceeded that of age-matched healthy donors and correlated strongly with circulating CD8+ T-cell counts. At ibrutinib response clonality went up, during sustained remission it held steady, and at progression it dropped back toward baseline. Lymph node repertoires were not examined, and the timing of sampling was not matched between patients in sustained remission and those whose disease progressed.

The goal of deep resolution MiSeq sequencing was a depth between 1 in 1 million and 1 in 200,000 T cells, and coverage averaged 10x per clonotype. The immunoSEQ hsTCRB Kit was used to generate TCR beta libraries. Turning to the authors' computational methods: The data were analyzed with ImmunoSEQ Analyzer and ImmunoSEQ Data Assistant, and V, D and J gene assignments followed IMGT definitions. Clonality, which ranges from 0 to 1, was calculated by subtracting the normalized Shannon entropy of productive rearrangement frequencies from one. Only overrepresented clonotypes making up at least 0.05% of each patient's repertoire were included in the public clonotype analysis. Fewer than 15 repertoires from age-matched healthy donors, obtained from immuneACCESS, served as clonality controls. Not all clones reach the TCRdb copy of this immuneACCESS table, which keeps in-frame sequences only. Checked studies attribute under half of the gap to unresolved V genes and leave the rest unexplained. Clonal size and the V and J genes are those of that table, whereas D and trimming came from the DNA. The sample contains about 160,000 clones, about 80% of them found a single time. Over 2% of the sample rests with the top ten.

Germline trimming amounts to 6 bases on V and 0 bases on J, with 8 as the count of junction bases outside the gene matches. The germline V gene encodes CDR1 MNHEY and CDR2 SMNVEV (reference sequence). The CDR3 contains 17 residues, cysteine and phenylalanine counted. The entry retains the CDR3 DNA only, 51 bases that are in frame from base 1. This sequence uses TRBV27 and TRBJ2-5, with 12 central nucleotides matching TRBD2. This receptor was taken from a human donor with chronic lymphocytic leukemia. This material consisted of PBMCs, taken after 12 months of ibrutinib treatment. The CDR3 protein is CASRRLAGASYQETQYF. The nucleotides read TGTGCCAGCAGGAGACTAGCGGGGGCCTCGTACCAAGAGACCCAGTACTTC.